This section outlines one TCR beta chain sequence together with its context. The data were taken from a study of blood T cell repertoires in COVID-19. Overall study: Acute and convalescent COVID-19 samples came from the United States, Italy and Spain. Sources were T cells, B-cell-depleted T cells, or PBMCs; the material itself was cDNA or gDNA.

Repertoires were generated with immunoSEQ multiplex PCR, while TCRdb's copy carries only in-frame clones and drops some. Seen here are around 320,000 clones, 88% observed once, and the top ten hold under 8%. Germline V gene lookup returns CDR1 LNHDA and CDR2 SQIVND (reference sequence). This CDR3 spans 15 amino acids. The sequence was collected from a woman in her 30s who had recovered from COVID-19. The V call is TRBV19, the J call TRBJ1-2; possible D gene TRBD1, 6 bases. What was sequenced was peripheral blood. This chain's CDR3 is CACRAGDRRTYGYTF. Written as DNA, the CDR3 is TGTGCTTGTAGAGCAGGGGATCGTCGGACCTATGGCTACACCTTC.